The entry that follows covers one T cell receptor (beta chain) sequence. Within the sample, other DNA sequences also encode this same CDR3. This sample was taken from a study of control samples from healthy donors and cancer patients. Generated by immunoSEQ multiplex PCR, the TCRdb table keeps only in-frame clones and is missing some. The sample consists of about 250,000 clones, approximately 80% of them appearing once. CDR1 SGHRS and CDR2 YFSETQ come from the germline V gene. V was shortened by 0 bases and J by 0 bases, with 7 bases between the two germline ends. The CDR3 is 15 amino acids. The receptor was derived from a woman aged 55-75 years with lung cancer. This chain joins TRBV5-1 and TRBJ2-1; the D gene is possibly TRBD2 (5 bases). The specimen sequenced was PBMCs. Here the CDR3 reads CASSLEGSSYNEQFF. CDR3 coding DNA: TGCGCCAGCAGCTTGGAAGGGAGCTCCTACAATGAGCAGTTCTTC. The whole variable domain, remainder taken from reference TRBV5-1 and TRBJ2-1, is KAGVTQTPRYLIKTRGQQVTLSCSPISGHRSVSWYQQTPGQGLQFLFEYFSETQRNKGNFPGRFSGRQFSNSRSEMNVSTLELGDSALYLCASSLEGSSYNEQFFGPGTRLTVL.